This T cell receptor beta chain stems from a study of Ad26.COV2.S vaccination and SARS-CoV-2 variants. On the study more broadly: Intramuscular Ad26.COV2.S doses were given once or twice, 56 days apart. General study points: Vaccine recipients had higher spike-specific TCR breadth than placebo recipients. Responses of T cells in total may have been underestimated by the TCR breadth and depth analyses.

Germline V lookup: CDR1 MNHEY, CDR2 SVGAGI. V lost 6 bases to trimming and J lost 8 bases, with 22 bases between them. This CDR3 region has 15 residues. Sequenced by immunoSEQ multiplex PCR; TCRdb stores in-frame clones only, minus some. Seen here are hundreds of thousands of clones, approximately 88% observed once, and the top ten hold approximately 1.5%. The sample's treatment: 19 received Ad26.COV2.S at low or high dose, single or two shots; roughly five received placebo; per-sample allocation not given. Samples analyzed were those drawn on day 63 after the first vaccine or placebo injection. A word on this clone: Its antigen is unidentified.

The receptor was isolated from a person between 18 and 65 years old who received the Ad26.COV2.S COVID-19 vaccine or a placebo. The chain joins TRBV6-5 to TRBJ1-1; D perhaps matches TRBD1 (5 bases). Sequenced material: peripheral blood, taken in a trial of Ad26.COV2.S vaccine versus placebo. CDR3 DNA: TGTGCCAGCAGAGTGGTGGGGGATTTTGCTCGGGAAGCTTTCTTT. As protein: CASRVVGDFAREAFF.